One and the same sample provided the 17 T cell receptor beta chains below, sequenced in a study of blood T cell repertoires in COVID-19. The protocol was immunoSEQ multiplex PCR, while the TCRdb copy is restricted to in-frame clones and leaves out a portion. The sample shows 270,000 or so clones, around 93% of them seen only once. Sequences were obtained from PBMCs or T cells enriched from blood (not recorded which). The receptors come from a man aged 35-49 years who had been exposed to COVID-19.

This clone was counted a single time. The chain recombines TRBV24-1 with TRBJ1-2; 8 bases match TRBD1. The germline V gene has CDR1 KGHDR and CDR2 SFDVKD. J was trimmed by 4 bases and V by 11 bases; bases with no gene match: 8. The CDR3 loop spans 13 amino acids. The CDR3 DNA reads TGTGCCATCGAGACAGGGGCGGGCTATGGCTACACCTTC. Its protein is CAIETGAGYGYTF.

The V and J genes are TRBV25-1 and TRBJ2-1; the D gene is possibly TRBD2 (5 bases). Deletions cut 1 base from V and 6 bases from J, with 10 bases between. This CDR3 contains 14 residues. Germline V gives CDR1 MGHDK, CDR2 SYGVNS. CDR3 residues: CASSEWTDFNEQFF. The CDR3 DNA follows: TGTGCCAGCAGTGAATGGACTGATTTCAATGAGCAGTTCTTC.

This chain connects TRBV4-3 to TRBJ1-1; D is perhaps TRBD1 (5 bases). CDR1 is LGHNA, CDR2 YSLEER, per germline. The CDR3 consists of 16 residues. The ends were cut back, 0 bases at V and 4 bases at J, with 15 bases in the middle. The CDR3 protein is CASSQDLGRVTTEAFF. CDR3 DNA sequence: TGCGCCAGCAGCCAAGATCTGGGCAGGGTTACCACTGAAGCTTTCTTT.

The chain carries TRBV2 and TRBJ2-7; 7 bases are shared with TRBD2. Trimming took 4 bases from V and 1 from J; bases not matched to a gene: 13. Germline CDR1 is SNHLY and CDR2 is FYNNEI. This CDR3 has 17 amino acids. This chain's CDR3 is CASSGHPSKRESYEQYF. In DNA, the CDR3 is TGTGCCAGCAGTGGCCACCCCTCGAAGCGGGAATCCTACGAGCAGTACTTC.

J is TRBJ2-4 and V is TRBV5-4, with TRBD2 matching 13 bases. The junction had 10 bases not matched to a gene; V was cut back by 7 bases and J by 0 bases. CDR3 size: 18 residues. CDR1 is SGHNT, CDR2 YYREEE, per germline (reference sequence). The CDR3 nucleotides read TGTGCCAGCCAACAACTAGCGGGAGGGTCTGTAGCCAAAAACATTCAGTACTTC. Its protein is CASQQLAGGSVAKNIQYF.

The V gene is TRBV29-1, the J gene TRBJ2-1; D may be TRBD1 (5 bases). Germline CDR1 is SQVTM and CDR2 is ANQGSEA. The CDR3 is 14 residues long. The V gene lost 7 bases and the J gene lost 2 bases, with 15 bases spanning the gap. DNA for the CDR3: TGCAGCGCCGACTCCAGGGAAACCTACAATGAGCAGTTCTTC. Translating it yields CSADSRETYNEQFF.

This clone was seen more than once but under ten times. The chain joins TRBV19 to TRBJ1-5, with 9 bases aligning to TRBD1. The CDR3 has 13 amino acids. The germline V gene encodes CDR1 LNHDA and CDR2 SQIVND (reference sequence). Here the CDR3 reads CAGGDRGWQPQHF. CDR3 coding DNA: TGTGCAGGAGGTGACAGGGGGTGGCAGCCCCAGCATTTT.

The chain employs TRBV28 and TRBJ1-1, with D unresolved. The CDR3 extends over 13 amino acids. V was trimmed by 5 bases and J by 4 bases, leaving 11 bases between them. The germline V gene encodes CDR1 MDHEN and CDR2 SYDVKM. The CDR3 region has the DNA TGTGCCAGCAGTCCCCCCTTGAGCACTGAAGCTTTCTTT. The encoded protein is CASSPPLSTEAFF.

CDR3 nucleotide sequence: TGTGGGGTGGACAGGGTGAACACTGAAGCTTTCTTT. It codes for CGVDRVNTEAFF. The V and J genes are TRBV30 and TRBJ1-1; 8 nucleotides align to TRBD1. The CDR3 is 12 residues long. The germline gives CDR1 GTSNPN, CDR2 SVGIG (reference sequence).

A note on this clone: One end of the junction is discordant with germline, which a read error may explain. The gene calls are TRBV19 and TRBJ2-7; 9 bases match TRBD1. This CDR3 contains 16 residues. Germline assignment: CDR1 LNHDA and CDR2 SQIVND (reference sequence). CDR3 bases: TGTGCCAGTAGTGTAGACTCCGGGACAGGGCTCTACGAGCAGTACTTC. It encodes CASSVDSGTGLYEQYF.

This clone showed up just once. CDR3 in DNA: TGTGCCAGCAGCTTAACGGCGGGATTGGTCTACGAGCAGTACTTC. This gives the protein CASSLTAGLVYEQYF. This chain links TRBV7-3 with TRBJ2-7; D may be TRBD2 (6 bases). Deletions cut 0 bases from V and 3 bases from J, with 12 bases between. CDR3 size: 15 residues. Germline V gene sequence: CDR1 SGHTA, CDR2 FQGTGA.

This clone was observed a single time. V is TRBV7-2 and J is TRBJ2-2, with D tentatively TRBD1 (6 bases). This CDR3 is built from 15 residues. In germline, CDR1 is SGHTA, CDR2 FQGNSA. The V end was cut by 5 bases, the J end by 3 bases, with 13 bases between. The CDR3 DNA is TGTGCCAGCAGCGAACAGGGTCGTGACACCGGGGAGCTGTTTTTT. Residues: CASSEQGRDTGELFF.

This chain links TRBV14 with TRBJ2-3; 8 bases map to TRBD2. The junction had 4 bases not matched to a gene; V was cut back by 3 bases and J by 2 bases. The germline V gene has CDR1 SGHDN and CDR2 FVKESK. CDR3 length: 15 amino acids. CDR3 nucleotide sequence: TGTGCCAGCAGCCAGGGCGGGAGGTTCACAGATACGCAGTATTTT. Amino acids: CASSQGGRFTDTQYF.

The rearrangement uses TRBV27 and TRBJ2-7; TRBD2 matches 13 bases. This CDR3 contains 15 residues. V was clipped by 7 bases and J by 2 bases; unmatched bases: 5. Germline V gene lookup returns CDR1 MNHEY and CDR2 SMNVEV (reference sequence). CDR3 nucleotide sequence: TGTGCCAGCAAACTGGGACTAGCGGGGCCCTACGAGCAGTACTTC. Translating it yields CASKLGLAGPYEQYF.

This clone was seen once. CDR3: CASSIDSPGTGELFF. In DNA, the CDR3 is TGCGCCAGCAGCATAGACAGCCCAGGGACCGGGGAGCTGTTTTTT. The chain joins TRBV5-1 to TRBJ2-2, with a weak D call TRBD1 (5 bases). The V gene lost 4 bases and the J gene lost 5 bases, with 15 bases spanning the gap. The CDR3 has 15 amino acids. The germline CDR1 and CDR2 sequences are SGHRS and YFSETQ.

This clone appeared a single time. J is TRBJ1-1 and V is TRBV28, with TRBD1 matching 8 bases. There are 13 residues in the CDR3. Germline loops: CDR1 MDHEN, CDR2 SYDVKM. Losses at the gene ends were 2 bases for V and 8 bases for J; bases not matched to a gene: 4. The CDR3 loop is CASSLSRGREAFF. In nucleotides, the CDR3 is TGTGCCAGCAGTTTAAGCAGGGGGCGCGAAGCTTTCTTT.

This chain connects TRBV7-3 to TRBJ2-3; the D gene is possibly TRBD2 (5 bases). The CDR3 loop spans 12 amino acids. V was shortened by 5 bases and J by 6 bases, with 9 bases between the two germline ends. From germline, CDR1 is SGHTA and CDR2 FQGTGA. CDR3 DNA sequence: TGTGCCAGCAGCCCTGGCGGGGATACGCAGTATTTT. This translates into CASSPGGDTQYF.